The 25 T cell receptor beta chains below come from one sample, sequenced in a study of blood T cell repertoires in COVID-19. TCRdb's table, derived via immunoSEQ multiplex PCR, lists solely in-frame clones and lacks some. The repertoire has some 350,000 clones, about nine tenths of them found once; the top ten carry more than 5.5%. Sequences were obtained from peripheral blood. The receptors derive from an older woman with COVID-19, enrolled during active disease.

This clone was recorded only once. The rearrangement joins TRBV28 to TRBJ1-3; TRBD1 might be the D (5 bases). Germline V lookup: CDR1 MDHEN, CDR2 SYDVKM. The V end lost 5 bases, the J end lost 4 bases, and 15 bases lay between the germline ends. This CDR3 has 15 amino acids. The CDR3 loop reads CASSGRGLGGNTIYF. CDR3 sequence (DNA): TGTGCCAGCAGTGGGAGGGGTTTAGGCGGAAACACCATATATTTT.

V usage is TRBV10-3 and J usage is TRBJ1-1; D might be TRBD1 (5 bases). The CDR3 has 13 residues. CDR1 and CDR2 from the germline V gene are ENHRY and SYGVKD. V was clipped by 0 bases and J by 6 bases, with 8 bases between them. CDR3 residues: CAISESLGAEAFF. CDR3 bases: TGTGCCATCAGTGAGTCCTTAGGGGCTGAAGCTTTCTTT.

This rearrangement joins TRBV11-2 to TRBJ2-7, with a tentative D call TRBD2 (5 bases). The CDR3 has 13 residues. Trimming removed 6 bases from V and 0 bases from J, with 9 bases in between. Germline lookup yields CDR1 SGHAT and CDR2 FQNNGV. The DNA of the CDR3 is TGTGCCAGCAGTGTTAGCGACTCCTACGAGCAGTACTTC. Its protein is CASSVSDSYEQYF.

CDR3 nucleotides: TGTGCCAGCTCTCTCACTGAAGCTTTCTTT. Protein: CASSLTEAFF. The chain carries TRBV19 and TRBJ1-1; D unresolved. V was pared by 9 bases and J by 4 bases, with 6 bases between. The germline V gene encodes CDR1 LNHDA and CDR2 SQIVND (reference sequence). The CDR3 sequence is 10 residues long.

V usage is TRBV5-4 and J usage is TRBJ2-3, with TRBD2 matching 12 bases. This CDR3 has 15 amino acids. The V gene end was trimmed by 1 base and the J gene end by 11 bases; junction bases not matched to a gene: 8. Germline V gives CDR1 SGHNT, CDR2 YYREEE (reference sequence). The CDR3 nucleotides read TGTGCCAGCAGCTTGATAGGGGCTAGCGGGGGGGAGCAGTATTTT. Its translation: CASSLIGASGGEQYF.

This chain connects TRBV4-1 to TRBJ1-1; D is perhaps TRBD1 (5 bases). Trimming removed 4 bases at V and 8 bases at J, with 17 bases between. Germline lookup yields CDR1 MGHRA and CDR2 YSYEKL. The CDR3 consists of 14 residues. The CDR3, as DNA: TGCGCCAGCAGCCCGCGGGACCTGGCAATCGAAGCTTTCTTT. Amino acid sequence: CASSPRDLAIEAFF.

This clone appeared a single time. The V and J genes are TRBV6-4 and TRBJ2-1, with D unclear. The germline gives CDR1 MRHNA, CDR2 SNTAGT. Trimming pared 3 bases from V and 12 bases from J, leaving 15 bases between. The CDR3 consists of 13 residues. CDR3 nucleotides: TGTGCCAGCAGTGAAGAACTATCCTCGCGGCAGTTCTTC. It specifies CASSEELSSRQFF.

The chain is built from TRBV2 and TRBJ1-6; TRBD1 agrees at 7 bases. The CDR3 is made up of 14 amino acids. Losses at the gene ends were 7 bases for V and 7 bases for J; bases not matched to a gene: 7. The germline V gene has CDR1 SNHLY and CDR2 FYNNEI. The CDR3 coding sequence is TGTGCCAGCATGGCGACAGGGAAGAATTCACCCCTCCACTTT. Translated, it gives CASMATGKNSPLHF.

The chain carries TRBV2 and TRBJ1-2; no clear D gene. Germline CDR1 and CDR2: SNHLY and FYNNEI. CDR3 length: 13 amino acids. With 4 bases removed from V and 3 bases from J, the gap between germline ends came to 9 bases. CDR3 amino acids: CASSATDYYGYTF. The CDR3 DNA sequence: TGTGCCAGCAGTGCAACAGATTACTATGGCTACACCTTC. Filled out from reference TRBV2 and TRBJ1-2, the complete variable domain reads EPEVTQTPSHQVTQMGQEVILRCVPISNHLYFYWYRQILGQKVEFLVSFYNNEISEKSEIFDDQFSVERPDGSNFTLKIRSTKLEDSAMYFCASSATDYYGYTFGSGTRLTVV.

The count of this clone is one. V usage is TRBV21-1 and J usage is TRBJ1-2; the listed D gene, TRBD1, was not tested against the DNA. TRBV21-1 is an annotated pseudogene. The CDR3 sequence is 15 residues long. In DNA, the CDR3 is TGTGCCAGCAGCAAAACAATCAGGGTTGGGAATGGCTACACCTTC. This codes for CASSKTIRVGNGYTF.

The chain combines TRBV23-1 with TRBJ1-1; the D gene is possibly TRBD1 (5 bases). TRBV23-1 carries the ORF label, with uncertain function. Trimming removed 10 bases from V and 3 bases from J, with 12 bases in between. CDR3 length: 12 amino acids. CDR3 coding DNA: TGCGCCACCAGAGACAGCCACACTGAAGCTTTCTTT. Its protein is CATRDSHTEAFF.

This clone turned up a few times. The chain uses TRBV29-1 and TRBJ1-1; 7 bases are a match to TRBD1. Germline CDR1 SQVTM, CDR2 ANQGSEA. Germline trimming cut 6 bases from V and 4 bases from J; bases unmatched to any gene: 5. The CDR3 is 12 amino acids. Here the CDR3 DNA reads TGCAGCGTCCACAGGGGTGGCACTGAAGCTTTCTTT. Translation: CSVHRGGTEAFF.

The chain combines TRBV5-8 with TRBJ2-6; perhaps TRBD2 as D (5 bases). The germline gives CDR1 SGHTS, CDR2 YDEGEE. V shed 0 bases and J shed 3 bases, with 7 bases lying between them. There are 15 residues in the CDR3. The CDR3, as DNA: TGTGCCAGCAGCTTGGACGGGGTTGGGGCCAACGTCCTGACTTTC. This gives the protein CASSLDGVGANVLTF.

The chain employs TRBV6-4 and TRBJ1-6, with 8 bases identical to TRBD1. From germline, CDR1 is MRHNA and CDR2 SNTAGT. V shed 6 bases, J shed 7 bases, and the junction held 5 bases outside the gene matches. The CDR3 totals 14 residues. The CDR3 protein is CASRRGQENSPLHF. For the CDR3, the DNA is TGTGCCAGCAGGAGGGGACAGGAGAATTCACCCCTCCACTTT.

A single count supports this clone. The V gene is TRBV7-9, the J gene TRBJ1-1; D remains ambiguous. This CDR3 is 16 amino acids long. Germline V gene lookup returns CDR1 SEHNR and CDR2 FQNEAQ (reference sequence). Trimming took 0 bases from V and 1 from J, leaving 12 bases between them. The CDR3 nucleotides are TGTGCCAGCAGCTTAGCGGGCATACTTTCGAACACTGAAGCTTTCTTT. Protein: CASSLAGILSNTEAFF.

Comment on this clone: Compared with germline, one end of the junction differs, possibly owing to a read error. The rearrangement links TRBV6-4 to TRBJ1-5; D is ambiguous. The CDR3 totals 14 residues. Germline V CDR1 and CDR2: MRHNA, SNTAGT. CDR3 nucleotides: TGCCGGGTCCAACCTCTTTATAGCAATCAGCCCCAGCATTTT. As protein: CRVQPLYSNQPQHF.

This clone was seen only once. This sequence joins TRBV4-3 and TRBJ2-3; 9 bases match TRBD2. Germline V gene lookup returns CDR1 LGHNA and CDR2 YSLEER. The CDR3 sequence is 18 residues long. The J segment lost 5 bases and the V segment lost 4 bases, leaving 16 bases of the junction unmatched. CDR3 nucleotide sequence: TGCGCCAGCAGCCCGTGGATGGCCTGGCGGGGGGGCATAGATACGCAGTATTTT. Residues: CASSPWMAWRGGIDTQYF.

The J gene is TRBJ2-1, the V gene TRBV2, with 10 nucleotides matching TRBD2. Germline V gene sequence: CDR1 SNHLY, CDR2 FYNNEI. V dropped 7 bases and J dropped 4; count of bases not matched to a gene: 4. This CDR3 is 14 amino acids long. DNA for the CDR3: TGTGCCAGCAAGCTACTAGCGGGGTACAATGAGCAGTTCTTC. Residues: CASKLLAGYNEQFF. Combining the CDR3 with reference TRBV2 and TRBJ2-1 gives the whole variable domain EPEVTQTPSHQVTQMGQEVILRCVPISNHLYFYWYRQILGQKVEFLVSFYNNEISEKSEIFDDQFSVERPDGSNFTLKIRSTKLEDSAMYFCASKLLAGYNEQFFGPGTRLTVL.

This chain connects TRBV5-1 to TRBJ1-4; 9 nucleotides line up with TRBD1. The length of the CDR3 is 15 residues. J gave up 8 bases and V 1 base, and 6 bases lay outside the gene matches. Germline V gene data show CDR1 as SGHRS and CDR2 as YFSETQ. The CDR3 here is CASSLTGTGFEKLFF. The CDR3 nucleotides are TGCGCCAGCAGCTTGACCGGGACAGGGTTCGAAAAACTGTTTTTT. Together with reference TRBV5-1 and TRBJ1-4, the CDR3 gives the full variable domain: KAGVTQTPRYLIKTRGQQVTLSCSPISGHRSVSWYQQTPGQGLQFLFEYFSETQRNKGNFPGRFSGRQFSNSRSEMNVSTLELGDSALYLCASSLTGTGFEKLFFGSGTQLSVL.

The rearrangement joins TRBV24-1 to TRBJ1-2; maybe TRBD1 (5 bases). Trimming took 4 bases from V and 7 from J, leaving 21 bases between them. This CDR3 has 16 amino acids. Germline loops: CDR1 KGHDR, CDR2 SFDVKD. DNA for the CDR3: TGTGCCACCAGTGAGCGACAGTTCCCCCCCTATGGTGGCTACACCTTC. As protein: CATSERQFPPYGGYTF.

J is TRBJ1-6 and V is TRBV5-6, with D uncertain. This CDR3 has 12 amino acids. The germline V gene encodes CDR1 SGHDT and CDR2 YYEEEE. V was clipped by 4 bases and J by 8 bases, with 7 bases between them. CDR3 amino acids: CASSLNDSPLHF. Written as DNA, the CDR3 is TGTGCCAGCAGCCTAAACGATTCACCCCTCCACTTT.

This clone was detected only a few times. The CDR3 loop reads CASSFSVNSPLHF. As DNA, the CDR3 is TGTGCCAGCAGCTTTTCAGTGAATTCACCCCTCCACTTT. The V and J genes are TRBV7-2 and TRBJ1-6; D unclear. This CDR3 region has 13 residues. V gave up 3 bases and J gave up 7 bases, with 7 bases separating them. Germline V CDR1 and CDR2: SGHTA, FQGNSA.

This clone was recorded once. The rearrangement links TRBV9 to TRBJ1-1, with 8 bases matching TRBD1. The V and J ends lost 4 bases and 4 bases, in that order; junction bases with no gene match: 9. The CDR3 is made up of 15 amino acids. CDR1 is SGDLS, CDR2 YYNGEE, per germline. The CDR3 region is CASSPRQGSGTEAFF. CDR3 sequence (DNA): TGTGCCAGCAGCCCCCGACAGGGGAGTGGCACTGAAGCTTTCTTT.

The chain employs TRBV12-3 or TRBV12-4 and TRBJ1-3, with D possibly being TRBD1 (5 bases). Trimming removed 5 bases at V and 4 bases at J, with 9 bases between. The CDR3 totals 13 residues. The CDR3 nucleotides read TGTGCCAGCAGTGCCGGACAAGGAAACACCATATATTTT. Its protein product is CASSAGQGNTIYF.

The chain carries TRBV30 and TRBJ1-4; TRBD1 matches 8 bases. The germline gives CDR1 GTSNPN, CDR2 SVGIG (reference sequence). After removal of 4 bases from V and 8 bases from J, the junction contained 9 bases not matched to a gene. This CDR3 comprises 14 residues. CDR3: CAWKLDRVGEKLFF. In nucleotides, the CDR3 is TGTGCCTGGAAACTGGACAGGGTGGGAGAAAAACTGTTTTTT. The variable domain in full, completed from reference TRBV30 and TRBJ1-4, reads SQTIHQWPATLVQPVGSPLSLECTVEGTSNPNLYWYRQAAGRGLQLLFYSVGIGQISSEVPQNLSASRPQDRQFILSSKKLLLSDSGFYLCAWKLDRVGEKLFFGSGTQLSVL.